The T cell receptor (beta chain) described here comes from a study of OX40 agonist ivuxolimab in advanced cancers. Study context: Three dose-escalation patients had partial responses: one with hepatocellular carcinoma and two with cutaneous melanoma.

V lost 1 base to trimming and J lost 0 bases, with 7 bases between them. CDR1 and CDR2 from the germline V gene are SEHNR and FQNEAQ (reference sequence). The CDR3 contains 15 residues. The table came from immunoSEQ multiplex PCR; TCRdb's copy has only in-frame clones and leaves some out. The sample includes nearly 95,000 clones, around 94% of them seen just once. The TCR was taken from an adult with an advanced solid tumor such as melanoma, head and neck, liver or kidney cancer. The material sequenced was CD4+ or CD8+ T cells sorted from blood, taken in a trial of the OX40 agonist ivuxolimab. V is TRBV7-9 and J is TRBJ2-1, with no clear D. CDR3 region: CASSLDKSSYNEQFF. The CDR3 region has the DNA TGTGCCAGCAGCTTAGACAAGAGCTCCTACAATGAGCAGTTCTTC.